The subject of this entry is one T cell receptor beta chain. Its target is not known. J gave up 1 base and V 6 bases, and 7 bases lay outside the gene matches. The CDR3 totals 16 residues. Germline V gives CDR1 MDHEN, CDR2 SYDVKM. This record belongs to a study of beta chain features in type 1 diabetes. Study conclusions and caveats: Small HLA sub-analyses could not settle whether HLA shapes TCRB rearrangement.

Every bit of the isolated RNA underwent reverse transcription, so sequencing read expressed TCRB transcripts. Profiling relied on immunoSEQ multiplex PCR, and the TCRdb table lists in-frame clones only, not all of them. The sample consists of a few hundred thousand clones, about 15% of them appearing once. The specimen sequenced was naive CD4+ T cells from blood. The TCR was taken from a woman aged 18-30 years in good health. The V and J genes are TRBV28 and TRBJ2-2, with 8 bases that match TRBD1. CDR3 in amino acids: CASSTQGERNTGELFF. CDR3 DNA: TGTGCCAGCAGCACACAGGGGGAAAGGAACACCGGGGAGCTGTTTTTT. Full variable domain (missing parts from reference TRBV28 and TRBJ2-2): DVKVTQSSRYLVKRTGEKVFLECVQDMDHENMFWYRQDPGLGLRLIYFSYDVKMKEKGDIPEGYSVSREKKERFSLILESASTNQTSMYLCASSTQGERNTGELFFGEGSRLTVL.